Listed below are T cell receptor beta chains from one sample, sequenced in a study of blood T cell repertoires in COVID-19. Sequenced by immunoSEQ multiplex PCR; TCRdb stores in-frame clones only, minus some. The repertoire consists of 250,000 to 400,000 clones, with roughly 89% occurring once and the leading ten covering 5% to 5.5%. Sequences were obtained from PBMCs or T cells enriched from blood (not recorded which). The receptors were gathered from a man between 60 and 70 years old who had recovered from COVID-19. The CDR3 runs from the conserved cysteine through the conserved F or W. Fields, in order: clone size, J gene, D gene, V gene, CDR3 DNA, CDR3 protein. A D gene is named only where the DNA matches it firmly. The size field is filled for only some rows; it gives once, few, many or a size class.

size: .
J: TRBJ2-7
D: TRBD1
V: TRBV5-4
DNA: TGTGCCAGCAGCTGGGCATCCGGGACAGGGGAATACGAGCAGTACTTC
CDR3: CASSWASGTGEYEQYF

size: once
J: TRBJ1-4
D: .
V: TRBV2
DNA: TGTGCCAACCGACAGTTTGCAACTAATGAAAAACTGTTTTTT
CDR3: CANRQFATNEKLFF

size: .
J: TRBJ1-1
D: .
V: TRBV3-1/TRBV3-2
DNA: TGTGCCAGCAGCCCTCTACCCTCCGACAGGAAGAACACTGAAGCTTTCTTT
CDR3: CASSPLPSDRKNTEAFF

size: .
J: TRBJ2-2
D: .
V: TRBV2
DNA: TGTGCCAGCATAGAGTTAGCGGAGAACACCGGGGAGCTGTTTTTT
CDR3: CASIELAENTGELFF

size: .
J: TRBJ2-3
D: TRBD2
V: TRBV6-5
DNA: TGTGCCAGCAGTTACCTAGCGGAACGCACAGATACGCAGTATTTT
CDR3: CASSYLAERTDTQYF

size: .
J: TRBJ2-2
D: .
V: TRBV6-5
DNA: TGTGCCAGCAGTTACCTCCCGGGGGTTGGGACCGGGGAGCTGTTTTTT
CDR3: CASSYLPGVGTGELFF

size: .
J: TRBJ2-5
D: .
V: TRBV11-2
DNA: TGTGCCAGCAGCTGGGAACTAAGGGGCGCCCCTCAAGAGACCCAGTACTTC
CDR3: CASSWELRGAPQETQYF

size: .
J: TRBJ2-2
D: .
V: TRBV19
DNA: TGTGCCAGTAGAGCAGGACTAAACGGGGAGCTGTTTTTT
CDR3: CASRAGLNGELFF

size: .
J: TRBJ2-7
D: TRBD2
V: TRBV11-3
DNA: TGTGCCAGCAGCTTTAGCTCTAGCGGGAGTTACGAGCAGTACTTC
CDR3: CASSFSSSGSYEQYF

size: .
J: TRBJ1-1
D: .
V: TRBV19
DNA: TGTGCCAGTAGGCGGAACACTGAAGCTTTCTTT
CDR3: CASRRNTEAFF

size: .
J: TRBJ1-1
D: TRBD1
V: TRBV18
DNA: TGTGCCAGCTCACGTACTTCAGGGGGGCGCAGCTCAGACACTGAAGCTTTCTTT
CDR3: CASSRTSGGRSSDTEAFF

size: .
J: TRBJ2-1
D: TRBD2
V: TRBV6-6
DNA: TGTGCCAGCAGTAAACTAGCGGGAAACAATGAGCAGTTCTTC
CDR3: CASSKLAGNNEQFF

size: .
J: TRBJ2-7
D: TRBD1
V: TRBV7-6
DNA: TGTGCCAGCAGCTTAGGGCAGGGGGCTTACGAGCAGTACTTC
CDR3: CASSLGQGAYEQYF

size: few
J: TRBJ2-2
D: .
V: TRBV5-1
DNA: TGCGCCAGCAGCTTGGGACCCCAGGCGGGGACCGGGGAGCTGTTTTTT
CDR3: CASSLGPQAGTGELFF

size: .
J: TRBJ1-2
D: .
V: TRBV4-1
DNA: TGCGCCAGCAGCCAAACCACAGGGTCTTCGTATGGCTACACCTTC
CDR3: CASSQTTGSSYGYTF

size: once
J: TRBJ2-3
D: TRBD2
V: TRBV7-2
DNA: TGTGCCAGCAGCTTTGGGCTAGCGGAAGGTAGGGATACGCAGTATTTT
CDR3: CASSFGLAEGRDTQYF

size: .
J: TRBJ2-2
D: TRBD1
V: TRBV14
DNA: TGTGCCAGCAGCCAAGTGGGGACAGGGGCGAACACCGGGGAGCTGTTTTTT
CDR3: CASSQVGTGANTGELFF

size: .
J: TRBJ1-2
D: .
V: TRBV15
DNA: TGTGCCACCAGCAGAGGGGGGCAGGGGCCTCGCTATGGCTACACCTTC
CDR3: CATSRGGQGPRYGYTF

size: .
J: TRBJ2-2
D: TRBD2
V: TRBV5-1
DNA: TGCGCCAGCAGCTCATCCGGGACTAGCGGGAGCCGGGAGCTGTTTTTT
CDR3: CASSSSGTSGSRELFF

size: .
J: TRBJ2-3
D: .
V: TRBV28
DNA: TGTGCCAGCAGTTTCTCCTATACCGGGACACAAACTAGCACAGATACGCAGTATTTT
CDR3: CASSFSYTGTQTSTDTQYF

size: .
J: TRBJ2-5
D: TRBD2
V: TRBV6-2/TRBV6-3
DNA: TGTGCCAGCAGTAACGCAGGGACTAGTCGAGAGACCCAGTACTTC
CDR3: CASSNAGTSRETQYF

size: .
J: TRBJ1-5
D: TRBD1
V: TRBV29-1
DNA: TGCAGCGTTCTCCCGACAGGGGGCGACGGAGGCAATCAGCCCCAGCATTTT
CDR3: CSVLPTGGDGGNQPQHF

size: .
J: TRBJ2-2
D: .
V: TRBV19
DNA: TGTGCCAGTAGTTGGCTCACGAACACCGGGGAGCTGTTTTTT
CDR3: CASSWLTNTGELFF

size: once
J: TRBJ1-1
D: TRBD1
V: TRBV19
DNA: TGTGCCAGTAGTCTGCCGGGACAGGGGGCGCTCACTGAAGCTTTCTTT
CDR3: CASSLPGQGALTEAFF

size: .
J: TRBJ2-2
D: .
V: TRBV9
DNA: TGTGCCAGCAGTCCACAGGGCGCGGCTAGTCCCGGGGAGCTGTTTTTT
CDR3: CASSPQGAASPGELFF

size: .
J: TRBJ2-1
D: TRBD2
V: TRBV25-1
DNA: TGTGCCAGCAGTGATCTCCTAGCGGTCTACAATGAGCAGTTCTTC
CDR3: CASSDLLAVYNEQFF

size: .
J: TRBJ2-2
D: .
V: TRBV18
DNA: TGTGCCAGCTCACCACCGGCCGATGTTAACACCGGGGAGCTGTTTTTT
CDR3: CASSPPADVNTGELFF

size: .
J: TRBJ2-7
D: .
V: TRBV5-1
DNA: TGCGCCAGCAGCCCCGGGGGTTACGAGCAGTACTTC
CDR3: CASSPGGYEQYF

size: .
J: TRBJ1-4
D: TRBD1
V: TRBV27
DNA: TGTGCCAGCAGTACAGGGGCCCTTAATGAAAAACTGTTTTTT
CDR3: CASSTGALNEKLFF

size: .
J: TRBJ2-7
D: TRBD1
V: TRBV7-3
DNA: TGTGCCAGCAGCTTAGGACCGGGACAGAACTACGAGCAGTACTTC
CDR3: CASSLGPGQNYEQYF

size: .
J: TRBJ1-4
D: .
V: TRBV6-5
DNA: TGTGCCAGCAGTTACACGGCTAATGAAAAACTGTTTTTT
CDR3: CASSYTANEKLFF

size: .
J: TRBJ2-7
D: TRBD2
V: TRBV2
DNA: TGTGCCAGCAGGCGGGAGACAAGGCAGTACTTC
CDR3: CASRRETRQYF

size: .
J: TRBJ2-7
D: .
V: TRBV5-6
DNA: TGTGCCAGCAGCTTGGTGGGGGACAACTCCTACGAGCAGTACTTC
CDR3: CASSLVGDNSYEQYF

size: .
J: TRBJ2-2
D: TRBD1
V: TRBV24-1
DNA: TGTGCCACCAGTGAACGAGGGGCGGGACAGGGCCGGGCCGGGGAGCTGTTTTTT
CDR3: CATSERGAGQGRAGELFF

size: .
J: TRBJ2-2
D: .
V: TRBV29-1
DNA: TGCAGCGTTGACAGGGCGAACACCGGGGAGCTGTTTTTT
CDR3: CSVDRANTGELFF

size: .
J: TRBJ1-1
D: .
V: TRBV10-3
DNA: TGTGCCATCAGTGACCGCACTGAAGCTTTCTTT
CDR3: CAISDRTEAFF

size: .
J: TRBJ2-6
D: .
V: TRBV5-1
DNA: TGCGCCAGCAGCTCGGGACTGCGGTCTGGGGCCAACGTCCTGACTTTC
CDR3: CASSSGLRSGANVLTF

size: few
J: TRBJ2-3
D: .
V: TRBV4-3
DNA: TGCGCCAGCAGCCAAGAATTCGCCCTGACTTCTTCCACAGATACGCAGTATTTT
CDR3: CASSQEFALTSSTDTQYF

size: .
J: TRBJ2-7
D: .
V: TRBV28
DNA: TGTGCCAGCAGTGCCGGCGGAAGCCCCTACGAGCAGTACTTC
CDR3: CASSAGGSPYEQYF

size: once
J: TRBJ2-1
D: .
V: TRBV7-3
DNA: TGTGCCAGCAGCTTATTAGGACAGCCTAACAATGAGCAGTTCTTC
CDR3: CASSLLGQPNNEQFF

size: .
J: TRBJ2-2
D: TRBD1
V: TRBV18
DNA: TGTGCCAGCTCAGCCCAGACAGGGGGCGTATTGACCGGGGAGCTGTTTTTT
CDR3: CASSAQTGGVLTGELFF

size: .
J: TRBJ2-7
D: TRBD1
V: TRBV18
DNA: TGTGCCAGCTCACCGGGGACAGGGAAAACCTACGAGCAGTACTTC
CDR3: CASSPGTGKTYEQYF

size: .
J: TRBJ2-7
D: .
V: TRBV28
DNA: TGTGCCAGCAGTACCCGGACTGGAACCTCCTACGAGCAGTACTTC
CDR3: CASSTRTGTSYEQYF

size: .
J: TRBJ1-5
D: .
V: TRBV10-3
DNA: TGTGCCATTGACAATACAGGCAGCAATCAGCCCCAGCATTTT
CDR3: CAIDNTGSNQPQHF

size: .
J: TRBJ1-2
D: TRBD1
V: TRBV7-9
DNA: TGTGCCAGCAGCTTGACAGGGGGAAATGGCTACACCTTC
CDR3: CASSLTGGNGYTF

size: .
J: TRBJ1-6
D: .
V: TRBV28
DNA: TGTGCCAGCAGTTTGGGCGGGGCGCAGAATTCACCCCTCCACTTT
CDR3: CASSLGGAQNSPLHF

size: .
J: TRBJ1-1
D: TRBD1
V: TRBV7-9
DNA: TGTGCCAGCAGTAGACAGGGACGCTACACTGAAGCTTTCTTT
CDR3: CASSRQGRYTEAFF

size: .
J: TRBJ2-7
D: .
V: TRBV5-5
DNA: TGTGCCAGCAGACTGGGGGGCGAGCAGTACTTC
CDR3: CASRLGGEQYF

size: .
J: TRBJ1-1
D: TRBD1
V: TRBV28
DNA: TGTGCCAGCAAGAGAGGGGGCGGCGGGAACACTGAAGCTTTCTTT
CDR3: CASKRGGGGNTEAFF

size: .
J: TRBJ1-1
D: TRBD1
V: TRBV19
DNA: TGTGCCAGTAGTATACACAGGGGACCTGAAGCTTTCTTT
CDR3: CASSIHRGPEAFF

size: .
J: TRBJ2-7
D: .
V: TRBV28
DNA: TGTGCCAGCAGTTTAGTCGACCGGCCTAACGGGGAGCAGTACTTC
CDR3: CASSLVDRPNGEQYF

size: .
J: TRBJ1-4
D: .
V: TRBV6-5
DNA: TGTGCCAGCAGTTACACATCTGAAAAACTGTTTTTT
CDR3: CASSYTSEKLFF